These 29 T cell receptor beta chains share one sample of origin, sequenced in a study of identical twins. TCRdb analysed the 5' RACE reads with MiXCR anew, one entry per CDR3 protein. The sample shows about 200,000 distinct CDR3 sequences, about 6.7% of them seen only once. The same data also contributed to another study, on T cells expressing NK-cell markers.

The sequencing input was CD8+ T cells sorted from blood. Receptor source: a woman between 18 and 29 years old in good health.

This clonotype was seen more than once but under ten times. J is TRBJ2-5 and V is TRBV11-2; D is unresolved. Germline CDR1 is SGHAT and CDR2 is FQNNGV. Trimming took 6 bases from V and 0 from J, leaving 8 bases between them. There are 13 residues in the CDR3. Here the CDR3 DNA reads TGTGCCAGCAGGGAGCCAAACCAAGAGACCCAGTACTTC. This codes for CASREPNQETQYF.

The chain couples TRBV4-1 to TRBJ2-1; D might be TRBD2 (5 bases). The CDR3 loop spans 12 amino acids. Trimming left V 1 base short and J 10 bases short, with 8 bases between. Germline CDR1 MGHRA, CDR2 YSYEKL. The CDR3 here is CASSQVSGEQFF. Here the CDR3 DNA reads TGCGCCAGCAGCCAAGTAAGCGGAGAGCAGTTCTTC.

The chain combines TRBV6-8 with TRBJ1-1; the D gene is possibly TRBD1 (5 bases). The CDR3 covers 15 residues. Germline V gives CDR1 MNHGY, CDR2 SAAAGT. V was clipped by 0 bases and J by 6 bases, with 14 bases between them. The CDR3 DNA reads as TGTGCCAGCAGTTACTCGAGGGGTGCATCCCCTGAAGCTTTCTTT. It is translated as CASSYSRGASPEAFF.

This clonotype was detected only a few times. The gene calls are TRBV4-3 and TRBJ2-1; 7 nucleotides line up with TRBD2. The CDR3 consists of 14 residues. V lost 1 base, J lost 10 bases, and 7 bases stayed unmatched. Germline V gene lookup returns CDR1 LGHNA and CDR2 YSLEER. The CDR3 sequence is CASSQGGGAREQFF. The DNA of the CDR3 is TGCGCCAGCAGCCAAGGGGGGGGAGCGAGGGAGCAGTTCTTC.

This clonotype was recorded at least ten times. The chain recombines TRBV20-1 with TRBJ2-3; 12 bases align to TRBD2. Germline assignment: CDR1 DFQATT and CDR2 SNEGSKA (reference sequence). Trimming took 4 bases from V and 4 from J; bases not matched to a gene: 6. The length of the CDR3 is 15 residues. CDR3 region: CSANGLAGPADTQYF. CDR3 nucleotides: TGCAGTGCTAACGGACTAGCGGGACCCGCAGATACGCAGTATTTT.

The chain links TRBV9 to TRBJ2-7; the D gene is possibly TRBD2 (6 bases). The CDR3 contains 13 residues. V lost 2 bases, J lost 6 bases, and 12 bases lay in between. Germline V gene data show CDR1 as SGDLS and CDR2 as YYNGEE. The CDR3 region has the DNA TGTGCCAGCAGCGTCGGGGACTCCCTCGAGCAGTACTTC. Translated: CASSVGDSLEQYF.

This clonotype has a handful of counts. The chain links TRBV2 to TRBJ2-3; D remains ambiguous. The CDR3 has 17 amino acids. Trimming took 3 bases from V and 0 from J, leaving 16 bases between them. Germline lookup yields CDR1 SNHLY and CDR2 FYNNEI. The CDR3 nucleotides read TGTGCCAGCAGTGATACCGGACCTTACGCTAGCACAGATACGCAGTATTTT. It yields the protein CASSDTGPYASTDTQYF.

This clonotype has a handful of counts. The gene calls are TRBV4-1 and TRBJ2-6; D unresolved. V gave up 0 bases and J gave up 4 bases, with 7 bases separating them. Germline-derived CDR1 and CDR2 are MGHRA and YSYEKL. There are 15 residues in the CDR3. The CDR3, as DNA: TGCGCCAGCAGCCAAGAGTGGTCCGGGGCCAACGTCCTGACTTTC. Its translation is CASSQEWSGANVLTF.

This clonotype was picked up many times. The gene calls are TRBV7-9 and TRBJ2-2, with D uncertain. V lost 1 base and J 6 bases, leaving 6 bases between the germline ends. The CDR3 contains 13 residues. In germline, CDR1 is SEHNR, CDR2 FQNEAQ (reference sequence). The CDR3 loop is CASSLELSGELFF. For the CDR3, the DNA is TGTGCCAGCAGCTTAGAGTTGTCCGGGGAGCTGTTTTTT. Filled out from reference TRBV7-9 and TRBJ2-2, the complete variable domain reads DTGVSQNPRHKITKRGQNVTFRCDPISEHNRLYWYRQTLGQGPEFLTYFQNEAQLEKSRLLSDRFSAERPKGSFSTLEIQRTEQGDSAMYLCASSLELSGELFFGEGSRLTVL.

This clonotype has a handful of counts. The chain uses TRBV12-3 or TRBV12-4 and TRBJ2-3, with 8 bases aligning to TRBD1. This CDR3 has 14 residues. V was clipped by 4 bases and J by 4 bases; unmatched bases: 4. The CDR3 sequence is CASSSGQGPDTQYF. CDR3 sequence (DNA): TGTGCCAGCAGTTCCGGACAGGGCCCAGATACGCAGTATTTT.

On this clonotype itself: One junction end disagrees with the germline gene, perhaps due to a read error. The CDR3 bases are TGCAGTGCGAGAGGCCAGGGGATGAGGACCTACGAGCAGTACTTC. Translated: CSARGQGMRTYEQYF. This chain joins TRBV20-1 and TRBJ2-7, with a weak D call TRBD1 (6 bases). CDR3 length: 15 residues. Germline assignment: CDR1 DFQATT and CDR2 SNEGSKA (reference sequence).

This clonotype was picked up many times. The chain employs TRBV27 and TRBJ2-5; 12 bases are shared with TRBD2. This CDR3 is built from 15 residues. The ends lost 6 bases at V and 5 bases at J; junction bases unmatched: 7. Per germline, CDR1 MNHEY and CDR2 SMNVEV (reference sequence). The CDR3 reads CASRPTSGGRETQYF. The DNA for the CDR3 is TGTGCCAGCAGACCGACTAGCGGGGGAAGGGAGACCCAGTACTTC.

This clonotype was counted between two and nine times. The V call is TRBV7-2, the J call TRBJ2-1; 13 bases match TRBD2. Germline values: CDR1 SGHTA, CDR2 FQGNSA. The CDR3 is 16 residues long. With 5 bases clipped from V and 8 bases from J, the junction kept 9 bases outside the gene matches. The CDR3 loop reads CASSLTSGGAIYEQFF. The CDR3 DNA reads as TGTGCCAGCAGCCTAACTAGCGGGGGGGCCATCTATGAGCAGTTCTTC.

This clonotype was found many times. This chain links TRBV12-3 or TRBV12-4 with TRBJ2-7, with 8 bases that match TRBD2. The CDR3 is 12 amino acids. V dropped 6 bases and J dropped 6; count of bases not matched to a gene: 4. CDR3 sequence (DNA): TGTGCCAGCAGCTCGGGACTAGTCGAGCAGTACTTC. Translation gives CASSSGLVEQYF.

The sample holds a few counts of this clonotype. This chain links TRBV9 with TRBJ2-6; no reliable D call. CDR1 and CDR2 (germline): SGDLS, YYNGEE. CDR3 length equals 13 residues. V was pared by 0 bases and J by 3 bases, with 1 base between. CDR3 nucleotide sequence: TGTGCCAGCAGCGTAGTTGGGGCCAACGTCCTGACTTTC. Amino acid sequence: CASSVVGANVLTF.

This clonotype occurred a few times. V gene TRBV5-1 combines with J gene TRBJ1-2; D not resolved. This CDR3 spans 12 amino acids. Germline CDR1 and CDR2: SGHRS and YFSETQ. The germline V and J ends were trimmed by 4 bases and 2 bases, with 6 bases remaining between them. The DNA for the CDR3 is TGCGCCAGCAGCCCGCCCAACTATGGCTACACCTTC. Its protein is CASSPPNYGYTF. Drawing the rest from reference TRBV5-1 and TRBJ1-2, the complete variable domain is KAGVTQTPRYLIKTRGQQVTLSCSPISGHRSVSWYQQTPGQGLQFLFEYFSETQRNKGNFPGRFSGRQFSNSRSEMNVSTLELGDSALYLCASSPPNYGYTFGSGTRLTVV.

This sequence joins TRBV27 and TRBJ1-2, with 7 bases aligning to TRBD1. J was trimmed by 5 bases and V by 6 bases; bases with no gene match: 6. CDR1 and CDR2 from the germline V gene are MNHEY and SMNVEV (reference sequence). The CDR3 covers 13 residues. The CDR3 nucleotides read TGTGCCAGCAGGCTCTCGGGACAGTATGGCTACACCTTC. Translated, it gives CASRLSGQYGYTF.

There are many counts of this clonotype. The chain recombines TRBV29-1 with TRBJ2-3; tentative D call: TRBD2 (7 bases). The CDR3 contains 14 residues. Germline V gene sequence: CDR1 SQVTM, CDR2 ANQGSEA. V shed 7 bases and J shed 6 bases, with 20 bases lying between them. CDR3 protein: CSAILRGAGDTQYF. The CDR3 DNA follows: TGCAGCGCCATTCTTCGGGGGGCAGGGGATACGCAGTATTTT.

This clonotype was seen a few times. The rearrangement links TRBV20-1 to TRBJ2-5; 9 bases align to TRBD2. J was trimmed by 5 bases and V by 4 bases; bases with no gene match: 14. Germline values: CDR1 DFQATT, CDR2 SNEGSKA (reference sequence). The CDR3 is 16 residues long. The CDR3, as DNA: TGCAGTGCTACCCTCTGGGAAGCGGGAGGTTGGGAGACCCAGTACTTC. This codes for CSATLWEAGGWETQYF.

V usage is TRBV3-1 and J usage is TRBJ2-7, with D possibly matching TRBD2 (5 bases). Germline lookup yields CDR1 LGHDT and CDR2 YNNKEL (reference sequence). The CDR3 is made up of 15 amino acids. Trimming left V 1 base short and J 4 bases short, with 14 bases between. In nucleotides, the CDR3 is TGTGCCAGCAGCCAAGTCCCAGCGGAAAATTACGAGCAGTACTTC. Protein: CASSQVPAENYEQYF.

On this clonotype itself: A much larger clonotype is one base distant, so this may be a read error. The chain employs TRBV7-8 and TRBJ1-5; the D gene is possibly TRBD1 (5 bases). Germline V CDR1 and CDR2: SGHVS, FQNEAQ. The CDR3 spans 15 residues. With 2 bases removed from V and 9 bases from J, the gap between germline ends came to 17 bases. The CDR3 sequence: CASSLRLARDRPQHF. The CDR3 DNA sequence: TGTGCCAGCAGCTTACGGTTAGCCAGGGATCGGCCCCAGCATTTT.

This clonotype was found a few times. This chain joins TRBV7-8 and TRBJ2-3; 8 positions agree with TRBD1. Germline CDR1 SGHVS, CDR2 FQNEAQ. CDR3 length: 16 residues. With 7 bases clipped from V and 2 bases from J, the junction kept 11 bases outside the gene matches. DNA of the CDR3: TGTGCCAGCACCTCAGGGGGCGGAGTAGTCACAGATACGCAGTATTTT. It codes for CASTSGGGVVTDTQYF.

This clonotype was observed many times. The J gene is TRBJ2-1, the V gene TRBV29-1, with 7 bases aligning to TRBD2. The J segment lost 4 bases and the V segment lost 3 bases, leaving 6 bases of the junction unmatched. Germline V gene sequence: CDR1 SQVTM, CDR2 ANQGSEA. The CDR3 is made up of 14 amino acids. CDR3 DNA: TGCAGCGTTGAGGAGCGGGACGATTACAATGAGCAGTTCTTC. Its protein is CSVEERDDYNEQFF.

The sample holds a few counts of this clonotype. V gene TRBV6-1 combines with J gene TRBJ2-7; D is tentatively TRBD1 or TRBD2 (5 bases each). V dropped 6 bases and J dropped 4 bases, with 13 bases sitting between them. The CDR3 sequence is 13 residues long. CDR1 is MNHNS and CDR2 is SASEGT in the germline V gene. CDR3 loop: CASRGVGAYEQYF. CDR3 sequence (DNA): TGTGCCAGCAGAGGCGTCGGGGCATACGAGCAGTACTTC.

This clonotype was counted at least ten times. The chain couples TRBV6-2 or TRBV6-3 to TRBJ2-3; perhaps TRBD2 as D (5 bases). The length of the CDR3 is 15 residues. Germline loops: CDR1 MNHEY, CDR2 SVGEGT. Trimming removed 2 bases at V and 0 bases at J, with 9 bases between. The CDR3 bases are TGTGCCAGCAGTTACGTCGGCGGGAGCACAGATACGCAGTATTTT. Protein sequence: CASSYVGGSTDTQYF.

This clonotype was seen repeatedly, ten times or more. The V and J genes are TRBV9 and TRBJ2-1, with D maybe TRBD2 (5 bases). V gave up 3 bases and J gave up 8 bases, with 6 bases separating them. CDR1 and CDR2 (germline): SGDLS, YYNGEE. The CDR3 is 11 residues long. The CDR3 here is CASSDSDEQFF. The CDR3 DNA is TGTGCCAGCAGCGATAGCGATGAGCAGTTCTTC.

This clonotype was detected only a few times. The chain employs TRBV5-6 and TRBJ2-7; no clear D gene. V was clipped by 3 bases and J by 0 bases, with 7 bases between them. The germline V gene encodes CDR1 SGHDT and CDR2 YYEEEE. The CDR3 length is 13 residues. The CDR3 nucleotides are TGTGCCAGCAGCTCCACTATCTCCTACGAGCAGTACTTC. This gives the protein CASSSTISYEQYF.

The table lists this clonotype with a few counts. CDR3 loop: CASSWTHEQFF. The CDR3 coding sequence is TGTGCCAGCAGCTGGACCCATGAGCAGTTCTTC. This sequence joins TRBV5-6 and TRBJ2-1; D unresolved. The CDR3 is made up of 11 amino acids. Trimming shortened V by 3 bases and J by 8 bases, and 6 bases separated the two germline ends. CDR1 is SGHDT, CDR2 YYEEEE, per germline.

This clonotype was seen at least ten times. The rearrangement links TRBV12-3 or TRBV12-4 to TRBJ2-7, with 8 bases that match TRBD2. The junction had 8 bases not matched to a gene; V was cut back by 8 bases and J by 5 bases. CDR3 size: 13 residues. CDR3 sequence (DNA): TGTGCCAGCGCCCCCAGCGGGAGCGACGAGCAGTACTTC. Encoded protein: CASAPSGSDEQYF.